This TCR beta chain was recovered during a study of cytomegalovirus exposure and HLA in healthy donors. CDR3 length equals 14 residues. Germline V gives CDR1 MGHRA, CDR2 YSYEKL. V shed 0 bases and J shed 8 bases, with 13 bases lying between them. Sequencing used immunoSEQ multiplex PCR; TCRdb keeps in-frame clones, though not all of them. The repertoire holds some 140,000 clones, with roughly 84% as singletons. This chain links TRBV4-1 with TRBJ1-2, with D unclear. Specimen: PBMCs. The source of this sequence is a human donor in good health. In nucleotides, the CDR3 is TGCGCCAGCAGCCAAGAAACCGCGGCTAGAGGCTACACCTTC. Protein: CASSQETAARGYTF.